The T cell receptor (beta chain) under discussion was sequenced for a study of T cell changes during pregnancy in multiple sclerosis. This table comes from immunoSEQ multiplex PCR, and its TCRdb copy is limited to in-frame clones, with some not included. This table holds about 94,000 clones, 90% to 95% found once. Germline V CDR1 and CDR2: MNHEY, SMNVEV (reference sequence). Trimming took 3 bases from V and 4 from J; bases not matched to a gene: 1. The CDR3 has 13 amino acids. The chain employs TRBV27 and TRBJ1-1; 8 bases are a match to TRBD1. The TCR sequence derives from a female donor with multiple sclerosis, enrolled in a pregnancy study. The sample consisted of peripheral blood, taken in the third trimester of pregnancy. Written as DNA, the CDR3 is TGTGCCAGCAGTTTTACAGGGGGCACTGAAGCTTTCTTT. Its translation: CASSFTGGTEAFF.